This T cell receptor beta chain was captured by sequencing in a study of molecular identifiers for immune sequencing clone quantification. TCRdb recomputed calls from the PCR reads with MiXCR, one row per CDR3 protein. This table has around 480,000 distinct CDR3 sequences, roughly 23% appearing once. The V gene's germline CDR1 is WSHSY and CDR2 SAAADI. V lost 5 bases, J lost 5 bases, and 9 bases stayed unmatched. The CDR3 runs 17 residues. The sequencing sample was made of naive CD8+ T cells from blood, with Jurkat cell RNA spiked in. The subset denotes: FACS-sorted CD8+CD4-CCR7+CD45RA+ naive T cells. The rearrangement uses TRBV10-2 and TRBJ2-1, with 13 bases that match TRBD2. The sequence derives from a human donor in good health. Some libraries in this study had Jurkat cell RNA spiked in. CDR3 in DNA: TGCGCCAGCAGTCGACTAGCGGGAGGTCTTACCGACAATGAGCAGTTCTTC. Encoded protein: CASSRLAGGLTDNEQFF.